These T cell receptor beta chains were read from a single sample in a study of cytotoxic CD8 clonotypes in ibrutinib-treated CLL. Assay used: immunoSEQ multiplex PCR; TCRdb lists only in-frame clones, some missing. The sample contains 130,000 or so clones, around 77% of which appear only once. Sequencing was performed on PBMCs, taken after 12 months of ibrutinib treatment. The receptors come from a human donor with chronic lymphocytic leukemia. Both conserved end residues are part of each CDR3. D genes are given only for firm matches. Size is omitted from some rows. Given values are once, few, many or a class for expanded clones.

-	TRBV7-2	-	TRBJ2-7	CASRQGTTLYEQYF	TGTGCCAGCAGACAGGGTACGACCCTTTACGAGCAGTACTTC
once	TRBV5-4	-	TRBJ1-1	CASSLGGQSEAFF	TGTGCCAGCAGCTTGGGGGGGCAGAGTGAAGCTTTCTTT
-	TRBV10-3	-	TRBJ2-2	CAISEYRVATGELFF	TGTGCCATCAGTGAGTACAGGGTGGCCACCGGGGAGCTGTTTTTT
few	TRBV2	-	TRBJ1-2	CASSEMGRARGYTF	TGTGCCAGCAGTGAAATGGGCAGGGCGCGAGGCTACACCTTC
-	TRBV4-3	TRBD2	TRBJ2-1	CASSQGRLAGIRNEQFF	TGCGCCAGCAGCCAAGGTAGGCTAGCGGGAATTCGGAATGAGCAGTTCTTC
many	TRBV5-1	TRBD1	TRBJ1-3	CASSWTGANSGNTIYF	TGCGCCAGCAGCTGGACAGGGGCCAACTCTGGAAACACCATATATTTT
many	TRBV6-1	-	TRBJ1-1	CASSELRLGTTEAFF	TGTGCCAGCAGTGAATTAAGGTTGGGCACCACTGAAGCTTTCTTT
-	TRBV23-1	TRBD2	TRBJ2-7	CASSQCPLAGDLEQYF	TGCGCCAGCAGTCAATGCCCCCTAGCGGGAGATCTCGAGCAGTACTTC
few	TRBV18	-	TRBJ2-5	CASSETGPGATQYF	TGTGCCAGCTCCGAGACGGGCCCCGGGGCGACCCAGTACTTC
-	TRBV7-2	-	TRBJ2-2	CASSPGVIGELFF	TGTGCCAGCAGCCCTGGAGTCATCGGGGAGCTGTTTTTT
-	TRBV7-2	TRBD2	TRBJ2-7	CASNLGLGTSAYEQYF	TGTGCCAGCAACTTGGGGCTCGGGACTAGCGCGTACGAGCAGTACTTC
-	TRBV5-4	-	TRBJ1-2	CASSLAENYGYTF	TGTGCCAGCAGCTTGGCGGAGAACTATGGCTACACCTTC
-	TRBV27	-	TRBJ1-5	CASSFRGGEPQHF	TGTGCCAGCAGTTTCAGGGGTGGGGAACCCCAGCATTTT
-	TRBV30	-	TRBJ1-1	CAWSFTNTEAFF	TGTGCCTGGAGTTTTACGAACACTGAAGCTTTCTTT
-	TRBV28	TRBD1	TRBJ1-2	CAGKQQGTGVYGYTF	TGTGCCGGCAAGCAACAGGGGACAGGAGTCTATGGCTACACCTTC
many	TRBV28	-	TRBJ2-7	CASTQAQGRYF	TGTGCCAGCACCCAGGCCCAGGGAAGGTACTTC
-	TRBV28	-	TRBJ1-2	CASSPILANYGYTF	TGTGCCAGCAGTCCAATCCTAGCTAACTATGGCTACACCTTC
few	TRBV7-6	-	TRBJ1-3	CASSDTSGNTIYF	TGTGCCAGCAGCGATACCTCTGGAAACACCATATATTTT